This entry lists 3 T cell receptor beta chains sequenced from one sample in a study of naive and memory T cell subsets (dated by TCRdb to the late 2010s). Study-wide findings and limitations: A few larger clonotypes were present in naive repertoires, especially CD8 naive repertoires, and these clonotypes were possibly memory cells re-expressing CD45RA.

The antigens these receptors bind are not known. Library prep was done by UMI-ligation and nested PCR. TCRdb shows the sequencer as Illumina MiSeq. The beta constant-region primer was an equimolar mix of two oligonucleotides covering both TRBC1 and TRBC2. The ligated cDNA went through four rounds of PCR with nested alpha and beta constant-region primers together with the SP2 primer. TCRdb trimmed the raw reads at Q25, called clones with MiXCR and kept productive beta chains. Under each unique CDR3 protein, matching rows form one entry showing the most common genes and DNA. For this sample there are more than 120,000 distinct CDR3 sequences; about a fifth appear just once. The ten top clones hold about 0.6% of the sample. The material sequenced was naive CD8+ T cells from blood. Read against the paper, the sample's cell subset or site label means: naive T cells, CD45RA high CD27+. Receptors originate from a human donor in good health.

This clonotype was observed a few times. The chain joins TRBV28 to TRBJ2-1, with TRBD1 matching over 7 bases. The V segment lost 6 bases and the J segment 2 bases; nucleotides outside the gene matches: 10. Per germline, CDR1 MDHEN and CDR2 SYDVKM. The CDR3 is 16 residues long. CDR3 DNA: TGTGCCAGCAGGAGCCAACCGGGACAGCCCTACAATGAGCAGTTCTTC. Amino acid sequence: CASRSQPGQPYNEQFF.

The V gene is TRBV27, the J gene TRBJ2-6; D ambiguous. CDR3 length equals 13 residues. V gave up 7 bases and J gave up 0 bases, with 4 bases separating them. Germline V lookup: CDR1 MNHEY, CDR2 SMNVEV (reference sequence). Here the CDR3 reads CASIGSGANVLTF. CDR3 DNA sequence: TGTGCCAGCATAGGCTCTGGGGCCAACGTCCTGACTTTC.

This clonotype was found a few times. This rearrangement joins TRBV29-1 to TRBJ1-1, with D hard to call. The CDR3 contains 13 residues. Per germline, CDR1 SQVTM and CDR2 ANQGSEA. V was shortened by 2 bases and J by 2 bases, with 9 bases between the two germline ends. CDR3 amino acids: CSVEIGINTEAFF. Written as DNA, the CDR3 is TGCAGCGTTGAAATTGGCATAAACACTGAAGCTTTCTTT.